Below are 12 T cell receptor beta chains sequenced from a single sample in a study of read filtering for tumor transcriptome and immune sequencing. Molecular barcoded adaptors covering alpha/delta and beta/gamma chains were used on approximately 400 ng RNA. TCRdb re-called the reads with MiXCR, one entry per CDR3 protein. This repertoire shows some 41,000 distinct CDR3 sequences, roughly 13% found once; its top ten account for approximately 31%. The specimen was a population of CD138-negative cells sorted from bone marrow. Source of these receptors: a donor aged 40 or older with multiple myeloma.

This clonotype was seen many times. CDR3: CSLGRTRGETQYF. For the CDR3, the DNA is TGCAGCCTGGGTCGGACTAGGGGAGAGACCCAGTACTTC. The chain joins TRBV29-1 to TRBJ2-5; 7 positions agree with TRBD2. The CDR3 spans 13 residues. V lost 8 bases, J lost 4 bases, and 10 bases stayed unmatched. Germline V lookup: CDR1 SQVTM, CDR2 ANQGSEA.

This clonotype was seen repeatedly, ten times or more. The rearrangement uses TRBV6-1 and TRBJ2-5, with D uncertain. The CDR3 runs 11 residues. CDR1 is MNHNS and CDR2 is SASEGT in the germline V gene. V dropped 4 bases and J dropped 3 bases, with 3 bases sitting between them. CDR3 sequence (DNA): TGTGCCAGCAGTGGTGAAGAGACCCAGTACTTC. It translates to CASSGEETQYF.

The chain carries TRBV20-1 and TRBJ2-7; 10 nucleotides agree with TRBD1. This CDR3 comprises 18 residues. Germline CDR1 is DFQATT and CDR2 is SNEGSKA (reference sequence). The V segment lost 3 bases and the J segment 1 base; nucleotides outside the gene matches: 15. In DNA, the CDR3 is TGCAGTGCTAGCTCAGGTGTGGACAGGGGGTCTACTTCCTACGAGCAGTACTTC. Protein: CSASSGVDRGSTSYEQYF.

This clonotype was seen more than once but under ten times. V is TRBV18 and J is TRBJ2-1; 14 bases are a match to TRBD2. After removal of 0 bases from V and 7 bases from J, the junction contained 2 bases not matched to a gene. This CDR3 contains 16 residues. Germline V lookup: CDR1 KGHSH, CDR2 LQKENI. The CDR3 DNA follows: TGTGCCAGCTCACCACCCGGGACTAGCGGGAGAAATGAGCAGTTCTTC. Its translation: CASSPPGTSGRNEQFF.

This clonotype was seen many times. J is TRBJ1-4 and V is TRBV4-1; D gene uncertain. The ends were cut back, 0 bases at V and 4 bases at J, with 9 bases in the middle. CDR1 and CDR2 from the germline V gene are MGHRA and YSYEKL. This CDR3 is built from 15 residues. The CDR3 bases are TGCGCCAGCAGCCAAGAGACGGTATATAATGAAAAACTGTTTTTT. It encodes CASSQETVYNEKLFF.

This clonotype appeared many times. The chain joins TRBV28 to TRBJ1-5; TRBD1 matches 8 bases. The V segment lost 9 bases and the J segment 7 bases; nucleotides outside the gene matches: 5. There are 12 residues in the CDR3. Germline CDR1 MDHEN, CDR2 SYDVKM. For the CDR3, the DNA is TGTGCCAGTGGACAGGGATCCCAGCCCCAGCATTTT. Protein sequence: CASGQGSQPQHF. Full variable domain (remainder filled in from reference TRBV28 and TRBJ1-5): DVKVTQSSRYLVKRTGEKVFLECVQDMDHENMFWYRQDPGLGLRLIYFSYDVKMKEKGDIPEGYSVSREKKERFSLILESASTNQTSMYLCASGQGSQPQHFGDGTRLSIL.

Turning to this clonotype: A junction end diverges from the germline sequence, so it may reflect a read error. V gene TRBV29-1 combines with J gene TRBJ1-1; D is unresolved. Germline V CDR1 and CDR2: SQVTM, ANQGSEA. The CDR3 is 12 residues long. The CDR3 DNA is TGCAGCGCTTTTCCCATGAACACTGAAGCTTTCTTC. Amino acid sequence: CSAFPMNTEAFF.

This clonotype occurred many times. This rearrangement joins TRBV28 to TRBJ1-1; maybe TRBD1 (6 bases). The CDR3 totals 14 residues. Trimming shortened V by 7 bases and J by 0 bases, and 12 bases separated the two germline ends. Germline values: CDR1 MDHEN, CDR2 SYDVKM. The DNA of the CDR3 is TGTGCCAGCAACGACGGACAGATGAACACTGAAGCTTTCTTT. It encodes CASNDGQMNTEAFF.

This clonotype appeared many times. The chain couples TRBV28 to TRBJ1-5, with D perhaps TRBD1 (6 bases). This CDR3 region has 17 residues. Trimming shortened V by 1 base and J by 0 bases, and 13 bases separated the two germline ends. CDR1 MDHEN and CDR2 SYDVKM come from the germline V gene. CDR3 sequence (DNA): TGTGCCAGCAGTTTATCAGGGGCCCAGTATAGCAATCAGCCCCAGCATTTT. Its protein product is CASSLSGAQYSNQPQHF.

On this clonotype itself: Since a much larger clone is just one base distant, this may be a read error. This chain's CDR3 is CSVGTGGFCEQYF. DNA of the CDR3: TGCAGCGTTGGGACAGGGGGTTTCTGCGAGCAGTACTTC. The rearrangement uses TRBV29-1 and TRBJ2-7; 10 bases line up with TRBD1. Trimming at V came to 4 bases and at J to 6 bases, leaving 6 bases not matched to a gene. This CDR3 is 13 amino acids long. CDR1 and CDR2 (germline): SQVTM, ANQGSEA.

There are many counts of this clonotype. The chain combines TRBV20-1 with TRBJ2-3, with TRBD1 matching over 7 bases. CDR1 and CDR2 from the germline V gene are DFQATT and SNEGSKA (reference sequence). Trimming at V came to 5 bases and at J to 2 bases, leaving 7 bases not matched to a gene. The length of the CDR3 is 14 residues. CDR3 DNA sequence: TGCAGTGCTGTACCGGGACAGACCACAGATACGCAGTATTTT. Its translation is CSAVPGQTTDTQYF.

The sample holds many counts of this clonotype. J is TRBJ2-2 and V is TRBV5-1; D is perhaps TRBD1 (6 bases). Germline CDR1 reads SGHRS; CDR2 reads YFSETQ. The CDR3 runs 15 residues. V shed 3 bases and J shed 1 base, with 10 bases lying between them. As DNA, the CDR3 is TGCGCCAGCAGCTCCTTGACAGGGAACACCGGGGAGCTGTTTTTT. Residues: CASSSLTGNTGELFF.